The T cell receptor beta chain described here comes from a study of technical replicates of blood from several donors. V lost 6 bases and J lost 6; bases outside the gene matches: 7. The CDR3 totals 13 residues. Germline V gene data show CDR1 as MNHEY and CDR2 as SVGAGI. The data were produced by immunoSEQ multiplex PCR, yet TCRdb's version contains in-frame clones alone and is incomplete. The table shows roughly 62,000 clones, with roughly 91% occurring only once. Sequenced material: PBMCs. The source is a human donor in good health. Some clones in this sample may be carry-over from other donors' samples. The gene calls are TRBV6-5 and TRBJ1-2, with 7 bases that match TRBD1. The CDR3 is CASSPTGPNGYTF. Written as DNA, the CDR3 is TGTGCCAGCAGCCCGACAGGGCCTAATGGCTACACCTTC.